This T cell receptor beta chain was sequenced during a study of low-dose radiotherapy and immunotherapy resistance in tumors. Across the study: Across 26 weeks, 13 Gy in total went to Cohort 2, delivered as 1 Gy per fraction every two weeks.

TRAV- and TRBV-specific primers were used for first-strand cDNA, which covered alpha and beta chains. Amplification, which lasted 20 PCR cycles, used a constant-region primer and V-primer adapter to amplify TCRs. TCRdb called the reads again in MiXCR, with one record for every CDR3 protein. Found here are 55,000 to 80,000 distinct CDR3 sequences, about 30% of them singletons; the top ten hold 5.5% to 8%. The CDR3 runs to 13 residues. V gave up 5 bases and J gave up 7 bases, with 9 bases separating them. Germline V gene data show CDR1 as SGHTA and CDR2 as FQGNSA. This clonotype was seen repeatedly, ten times or more. Time point here: before trial treatment.

The source is a male donor with rectosigmoid adenocarcinoma. The gene calls are TRBV7-2 and TRBJ1-6, with D unresolved. The starting material was PBMCs, obtained before treatment. The CDR3 DNA sequence: TGTGCCAGCAGCCCGGACTGGAATTCACCCCTCCACTTT. Protein: CASSPDWNSPLHF.